Following are 32 T cell receptor beta chains from one sample sequenced in a study of beta chain features in type 1 diabetes (dated by TCRdb to 2017 to 2018). Library generation was performed with the immunoSEQ multiplex PCR assay. The entire amount of isolated RNA was reverse transcribed using the High Capacity cDNA Reverse Transcription Kit, so the sequenced TCRB transcripts were expressed ones. TCRdb provides this immuneACCESS table in a form limited to in-frame rearrangements. Some clones are lacking; in checked studies, under half of them reflect an unresolved V gene, and why the rest are absent is not known. Counted in this sample were 250,000 to 300,000 clones; 7% to 9% of them appeared once. The biggest ten clones account for approximately 0.99% of the sample. Sequencing was carried out using central memory CD4+ T cells from blood. Source of these receptors: a woman aged 18-29 years in good health.

This chain uses TRBV9 with TRBJ2-7; D may be TRBD1 (6 bases). Germline V CDR1 and CDR2: SGDLS, YYNGEE. This CDR3 is 15 amino acids long. With 4 bases removed from V and 5 bases from J, the gap between germline ends came to 19 bases. The CDR3 sequence is CASSPEGTGCNEQYV. In nucleotides, the CDR3 is TGTGCCAGCAGCCCCGAAGGTACAGGGTGCAACGAGCAGTACGTC.

The V gene is TRBV6-5, the J gene TRBJ2-2; a weak D match, TRBD1 (5 bases). CDR1 and CDR2 (germline): MNHEY, SVGAGI. V shed 10 bases and J shed 0 bases, with 15 bases lying between them. The CDR3 loop spans 15 amino acids. The chain's CDR3 is CATRARTANTGELFF. CDR3 nucleotides: TGTGCCACCAGGGCCAGGACGGCGAACACCGGGGAGCTGTTTTTT.

This clone showed up just a few times. This chain's CDR3 is CASSLGWATEAFF. The CDR3 bases are TGTGCCAGCAGCTTAGGCTGGGCCACTGAAGCTTTCTTT. The chain links TRBV7-8 to TRBJ1-1, with unresolved D. The CDR3 consists of 13 residues. Trimming cost V 1 base and J 4 bases, with 7 bases left between them. Germline CDR1 and CDR2: SGHVS and FQNEAQ.

The genes are TRBV19 and TRBJ1-6; D unclear. The CDR3 loop spans 14 amino acids. CDR1 is LNHDA and CDR2 is SQIVND in the germline V gene (reference sequence). V was trimmed by 10 bases and J by 8 bases, leaving 18 bases between them. The DNA for the CDR3 is TGTGCCACCTCTTACGGGTGGCGGGATTCACCCCTCCACTTT. As protein: CATSYGWRDSPLHF.

The V and J genes are TRBV4-1 and TRBJ2-1; D gene ambiguous. CDR1 and CDR2 from the germline V gene are MGHRA and YSYEKL. The V end lost 1 base, the J end lost 4 bases, and 8 bases lay between the germline ends. This CDR3 contains 14 residues. The CDR3 sequence: CASSQVATYNEQFF. The DNA of the CDR3 is TGCGCCAGCAGCCAAGTCGCCACTTACAATGAGCAGTTCTTC.

A few counts support this clone. This chain links TRBV10-3 with TRBJ2-7; TRBD1 agrees at 11 bases. The CDR3 has 14 amino acids. CDR1 and CDR2 from the germline V gene are ENHRY and SYGVKD. V trimming: 10 bases; J trimming: 6 bases; junction bases outside the gene matches: 11. The chain's CDR3 is CATSHGDRGSEQYV. The CDR3 DNA reads TGTGCCACCTCACACGGGGACAGGGGGTCCGAGCAGTACGTC.

This clone was detected ten times or more. The chain employs TRBV2 and TRBJ2-7; D not resolved. Looked up from germline, CDR1 is SNHLY and CDR2 is FYNNEI. This CDR3 is built from 11 residues. Between the trimmed V and J ends, which lost 8 bases and 0 bases, there was a span of 5 bases. The CDR3 sequence: CASGDSYEQYF. The CDR3 DNA sequence: TGTGCCAGCGGGGACTCCTACGAGCAGTACTTC.

This clone was observed at least ten times. This CDR3 is CASTYYGYTF. As DNA, the CDR3 is TGTGCCAGCACGTACTATGGCTACACCTTC. The chain recombines TRBV2 with TRBJ1-2, with unresolved D. The V end lost 7 bases, the J end lost 3 bases, and 3 bases lay between the germline ends. Germline loops: CDR1 SNHLY, CDR2 FYNNEI. The CDR3 loop spans 10 amino acids. The full variable domain, with the rest looked up from reference TRBV2 and TRBJ1-2, is EPEVTQTPSHQVTQMGQEVILRCVPISNHLYFYWYRQILGQKVEFLVSFYNNEISEKSEIFDDQFSVERPDGSNFTLKIRSTKLEDSAMYFCASTYYGYTFGSGTRLTVV.

There are a few counts of this clone. The chain combines TRBV2 with TRBJ1-2; TRBD1 might be the D (5 bases). This CDR3 contains 12 residues. The V and J ends lost 6 bases and 6 bases respectively, with 11 bases between them. CDR1 and CDR2 from the germline V gene are SNHLY and FYNNEI. The CDR3 nucleotides are TGTGCCAGCAGCTTGGTGGGGCATGGCTACACCTTC. Its protein is CASSLVGHGYTF.

This sequence joins TRBV5-1 and TRBJ2-1, with D tentatively TRBD2 (6 bases). CDR3 length equals 16 residues. Trimming pared 0 bases from V and 8 bases from J, leaving 18 bases between. CDR1 is SGHRS and CDR2 is YFSETQ in the germline V gene. Written as DNA, the CDR3 is TGCGCCAGCAGCTTGGGCGGCGGGGTATCTGGGCATGAGCAGTTCTTC. It specifies CASSLGGGVSGHEQFF.

This clone showed up just a few times. The chain recombines TRBV9 with TRBJ2-1; D is unclear. Trimming stripped 2 bases from V and 2 bases from J, with 11 bases between. The length of the CDR3 is 15 residues. The germline V gene has CDR1 SGDLS and CDR2 YYNGEE. The CDR3 is CASSVSSPAYNEQFF. In DNA form, the CDR3 reads TGTGCCAGCAGCGTTAGTTCCCCCGCCTACAATGAGCAGTTCTTC.

The rearrangement links TRBV11-1 to TRBJ1-1; maybe TRBD1 (5 bases). CDR3 length equals 17 residues. Deletions cut 2 bases from V and 1 base from J, with 17 bases between. Germline V CDR1 and CDR2: SGHAT, FQDESV (reference sequence). CDR3 bases: TGTGCCAGCAGCTTATCTACTTCTGGAACAGGGAACACTGAAGCTTTCTTT. Translation gives CASSLSTSGTGNTEAFF.

This chain joins TRBV4-2 and TRBJ2-3; D gene uncertain. In germline, CDR1 is LGHNA, CDR2 YNFKEQ. V was cut by 1 base and J by 5 bases, with 19 bases left in between. The CDR3 covers 17 residues. The CDR3 region has the DNA TGTGCCAGCAGCCAAGTTATGGAGAGCCTTCACGTAGATACGCAGTATTTT. It codes for CASSQVMESLHVDTQYF.

This clone came up a few times. This same CDR3 is encoded by further DNA sequences in the sample. The chain uses TRBV7-2 and TRBJ2-3, with D uncertain. Trimming pared 2 bases from V and 6 bases from J, leaving 6 bases between. This CDR3 has 12 amino acids. Germline CDR1 and CDR2: SGHTA and FQGNSA. The CDR3 loop reads CASSLYTDTQYF. The CDR3 DNA reads TGTGCCAGCAGCTTATATACTGATACGCAGTATTTT.

The V and J genes are TRBV14 and TRBJ2-7; 8 nucleotides agree with TRBD2. The CDR3 is 15 residues long. Germline assignment: CDR1 SGHDN and CDR2 FVKESK. Trimming cost V 1 base and J 6 bases; bases outside gene matches: 8. Written as DNA, the CDR3 is TGTGCCAGCAGCCAAGGGCTCGGGAGGGGGGCCGAGCAGTACTTC. As protein: CASSQGLGRGAEQYF.

The chain's CDR3 is CSVVDPWSSYEQYF. Written as DNA, the CDR3 is TGCAGCGTTGTGGATCCATGGAGCTCCTACGAGCAGTACTTC. The chain couples TRBV29-1 to TRBJ2-7; unclear D gene. This CDR3 comprises 14 residues. Deletions cut 4 bases from V and 0 bases from J, with 13 bases between. The germline gives CDR1 SQVTM, CDR2 ANQGSEA.

This clone was found a few times. The chain links TRBV7-9 to TRBJ1-6; 7 nucleotides line up with TRBD1. Germline CDR1 is SEHNR and CDR2 is FQNEAQ (reference sequence). J gave up 10 bases and V 4 bases, and 7 bases lay outside the gene matches. The CDR3 extends over 14 amino acids. CDR3 sequence: CASSSRDSRSPLHF. The CDR3 coding sequence is TGTGCCAGCAGCTCGAGGGACAGTCGCTCACCCCTCCACTTT.

This clone showed up just a few times. This rearrangement joins TRBV2 to TRBJ2-3; TRBD2 matches at 10 bases. The germline gives CDR1 SNHLY, CDR2 FYNNEI. After removal of 3 bases from V and 2 bases from J, the junction contained 5 bases not matched to a gene. There are 16 residues in the CDR3. The CDR3 region has the DNA TGTGCCAGCAGTGATTCCAGCGGGGGGGACACAGATACGCAGTATTTT. Its protein product is CASSDSSGGDTDTQYF.

The chain carries TRBV7-3 and TRBJ2-7, with D hard to call. The CDR3 length is 15 residues. Germline CDR1 SGHTA, CDR2 FQGTGA. Deletions cut 1 base from V and 2 bases from J, with 12 bases between. The DNA for the CDR3 is TGTGCCAGCAGCTTAATGGGGTCCTTCACCTACGAGCAGTACGTC. Its protein product is CASSLMGSFTYEQYV.

The chain carries TRBV4-2 and TRBJ1-1; no firm D call. Trimming took off 0 bases at V and 3 bases at J, with 17 bases between the two ends. Germline lookup yields CDR1 LGHNA and CDR2 YNFKEQ. The CDR3 has 17 amino acids. The CDR3 is CASSQDLAGRPYTEAFF. The CDR3 nucleotides read TGTGCCAGCAGCCAAGATCTTGCAGGACGGCCCTACACTGAAGCTTTCTTT.

A few counts support this clone. V gene TRBV7-9 combines with J gene TRBJ2-7, with 7 bases matching TRBD2. In germline, CDR1 is SEHNR, CDR2 FQNEAQ (reference sequence). V lost 5 bases and J lost 3; bases outside the gene matches: 13. This CDR3 contains 16 residues. In nucleotides, the CDR3 is TGTGCCAGCAGCCCCCCCGGGGACTACGGGGTCTACGAGCAGTACGTC. It translates to CASSPPGDYGVYEQYV.

The V call is TRBV7-2, the J call TRBJ1-6; 7 nucleotides line up with TRBD1. The CDR3 has 17 residues. Germline assignment: CDR1 SGHTA and CDR2 FQGNSA. The V segment lost 5 bases and the J segment 0 bases; nucleotides outside the gene matches: 7. The CDR3 protein is CASSEQGLSSYNSPLHF. CDR3 DNA: TGTGCCAGCAGCGAACAGGGGCTGAGCTCCTATAATTCACCCCTCCACTTT.

The chain recombines TRBV19 with TRBJ1-2, with D possibly TRBD1 on 6 matching bases. Germline V gene data show CDR1 as LNHDA and CDR2 as SQIVND (reference sequence). This CDR3 spans 15 amino acids. Trimming took off 1 base at V and 7 bases at J, with 16 bases between the two ends. CDR3 DNA sequence: TGTGCCAGTAGTATAGTAGGCACAGGGCAAGGTGGCTACACCTTC. Its translation: CASSIVGTGQGGYTF.

V and J are TRBV6-5 and TRBJ2-3, with 8 bases identical to TRBD1. V gave up 8 bases and J gave up 6 bases; unmatched junction bases: 7. This CDR3 region has 13 residues. The germline V gene has CDR1 MNHEY and CDR2 SVGAGI. The DNA for the CDR3 is TGTGCCAGCCGGGACAGGTTCCCCGATACGCAGTATTTT. Translating gives CASRDRFPDTQYF.

This clone came up a few times. The rearrangement links TRBV27 to TRBJ2-4; 10 nucleotides match TRBD1. The CDR3 is 17 residues long. J was trimmed by 3 bases and V by 5 bases; bases with no gene match: 10. The V gene's germline CDR1 is MNHEY and CDR2 SMNVEV (reference sequence). CDR3 sequence: CASSLRQGAASKNIQYF. CDR3 nucleotide sequence: TGTGCCAGCAGTCTTCGACAGGGGGCGGCCAGCAAAAACATTCAGTACTTC.

The V and J genes are TRBV18 and TRBJ2-3; TRBD1 aligns across 11 bases. Germline assignment: CDR1 KGHSH and CDR2 LQKENI. With 3 bases clipped from V and 7 bases from J, the junction kept 3 bases outside the gene matches. The CDR3 loop spans 14 amino acids. CDR3 coding DNA: TGTGCCAGCTCACCCGGACAGGGGGCGAATACGCAGTATTTT. This translates into CASSPGQGANTQYF.

This sequence joins TRBV2 and TRBJ2-1, with D tentatively TRBD2 (7 bases). CDR1 is SNHLY and CDR2 is FYNNEI in the germline V gene. The CDR3 is 14 amino acids. V lost 2 bases and J lost 9, with 14 bases in between. This CDR3 is CASSETQGGTEQFF. CDR3 DNA sequence: TGTGCCAGCAGTGAAACACAGGGAGGGACTGAGCAGTTCTTC.

This clone was picked up a small number of times. The rearrangement joins TRBV27 to TRBJ2-7, with 8 bases aligning to TRBD2. After removal of 6 bases from V and 2 bases from J, the junction contained 15 bases not matched to a gene. The CDR3 is 17 amino acids. Germline CDR1 and CDR2: MNHEY and SMNVEV (reference sequence). The CDR3 reads CASSARLREGRAYEQYF. CDR3 bases: TGTGCCAGCAGCGCCCGGTTACGGGAGGGCCGGGCCTACGAGCAGTACTTC.

This clone was found a few times. The CDR3 sequence: CASSLDPAGELFF. The CDR3 DNA reads TGTGCCAGCAGCTTAGACCCGGCCGGGGAGCTGTTTTTT. V is TRBV7-2 and J is TRBJ2-2, with D uncertain. Trimming took off 1 base at V and 6 bases at J, with 6 bases between the two ends. The length of the CDR3 is 13 residues. Germline assignment: CDR1 SGHTA and CDR2 FQGNSA.

The chain couples TRBV5-1 to TRBJ2-5; 10 bases match TRBD2. CDR3 length: 15 residues. After removal of 2 bases from V and 5 bases from J, the junction contained 6 bases not matched to a gene. Germline V gene lookup returns CDR1 SGHRS and CDR2 YFSETQ. The CDR3 DNA sequence: TGCGCCAGCAGCTTAGCGGGGGGGTCTATGGAGACCCAGTACTTC. Translation gives CASSLAGGSMETQYF.

As concerns this clone: Other DNA sequences in the same sample also yield this CDR3. This chain connects TRBV5-1 to TRBJ2-1, with 10 positions matching TRBD1. Germline CDR1 SGHRS, CDR2 YFSETQ. Trimming at V came to 0 bases and at J to 6 bases, leaving 0 bases not matched to a gene. The CDR3 is 14 residues long. CDR3 protein: CASSLGTGGNEQFF. The CDR3 nucleotides read TGCGCCAGCAGCTTGGGGACAGGGGGCAATGAGCAGTTCTTC. Using reference TRBV5-1 and TRBJ2-1 for the parts outside the CDR3, the full variable domain is KAGVTQTPRYLIKTRGQQVTLSCSPISGHRSVSWYQQTPGQGLQFLFEYFSETQRNKGNFPGRFSGRQFSNSRSEMNVSTLELGDSALYLCASSLGTGGNEQFFGPGTRLTVL.

A few counts support this clone. The chain combines TRBV20-1 with TRBJ2-7; 8 bases fit TRBD2. The CDR3 is 11 amino acids. Germline-derived CDR1 and CDR2 are DFQATT and SNEGSKA (reference sequence). V lost 5 bases to trimming and J lost 12 bases; unmatched junction nucleotides: 9. For the CDR3, the DNA is TGCAGTGCTCCCCACGGGAGGGGCCTGTACTTC. It encodes CSAPHGRGLYF.